This TCR beta chain is drawn from a study of T cell responses to AZD1222 COVID-19 vaccine. TCRdb keeps only in-frame clones here, not all; method: immunoSEQ multiplex PCR. This table holds about 72,000 clones, about nine tenths found once. The CDR3 is 13 residues long. Trimming pared 0 bases from V and 7 bases from J, leaving 10 bases between. Germline CDR1 SGHNT, CDR2 YYREEE (reference sequence). This TCR was recovered from an adult who received the AZD1222 COVID-19 vaccine. The sample consisted of peripheral blood, taken 28 days after the second AZD1222 dose. The chain has TRBV5-4 and TRBJ1-2; TRBD1 is a possible D gene (6 bases). CDR3 sequence: CASSLAGGSGYTF. For the CDR3, the DNA is TGTGCCAGCAGCTTGGCGGGGGGCAGTGGCTACACCTTC.